This T cell receptor beta chain was captured in a study of cytomegalovirus exposure and HLA in healthy donors. About the research overall: The platform used for the approximately 120 validation repertoires matched that of the approximately 710 first-cohort repertoires, a later analysis reported. The study's findings and limits: In vitro assays verified that a few CMV-associated chains recognized CMV antigens specifically.

V was cut by 5 bases and J by 3 bases, with 9 bases left in between. Looked up from germline, CDR1 is MDHEN and CDR2 is SYDVKM. The CDR3 contains 13 residues. For this clone: Its antigen is not known.

Profiled with immunoSEQ multiplex PCR; TCRdb holds only in-frame clones, not every one. This table holds 120,000 or so clones, 88% found once. The chain couples TRBV28 to TRBJ2-3; D possibly corresponds to TRBD1 (6 bases). The TCR comes from a man aged 18-30 years in good health and CMV-seropositive. Source material: PBMCs. CDR3 protein: CASSGQPTDTQYF. DNA of the CDR3: TGTGCCAGCAGTGGACAGCCGACAGATACGCAGTATTTT.